These T cell receptor beta chains were read from a single sample in a study of beta chain features in type 1 diabetes. Sequencing used immunoSEQ multiplex PCR; TCRdb keeps in-frame clones, though not all of them. Of more than 300,000 clones listed, 8% to 10% were seen once; the top ten hold about 0.64%. The sequencing sample was made of central memory CD4+ T cells from blood. These receptors were obtained from a man under 40 with type 1 diabetes. CDR3s include the opening cysteine and the closing phenylalanine or tryptophan. D genes are given only for firm matches. The listing skips clone size in some rows; elsewhere it reads once, few, many or a size class.

size	V	J	D	DNA	CDR3
-	TRBV27	TRBJ2-3	-	TGTGCCAGCAGTTTCAGACTGTGGGGGAGTGGTACAGATACGCAGTATTTT	CASSFRLWGSGTDTQYF
-	TRBV15	TRBJ1-1	-	TGTGCCACCAGCAGAACGGGGGCTGAGAACACTGAAGCTTTCTTT	CATSRTGAENTEAFF
many	TRBV18	TRBJ2-7	TRBD2	TGTGCCAGCTCACCCCCTAGCGGCCGATACTACGAGCAGTACTTC	CASSPPSGRYYEQYF
few	TRBV10-1	TRBJ2-1	TRBD2	TGCGCCAGCAGTGAGGCGGGTAGCGGGAGGGCCCTCAGGGAGCAGTTCTTC	CASSEAGSGRALREQFF
-	TRBV6-1	TRBJ1-1	TRBD1	TGTGCCAGCAGCCCGGGACAGGATAAGGTTGAAGCTTTCTTT	CASSPGQDKVEAFF
-	TRBV28	TRBJ2-4	-	TGTGCCAGCAGTCCGGGGACAGCCAAAAACATTCAGTACTTC	CASSPGTAKNIQYF
-	TRBV28	TRBJ2-7	TRBD2	TGTGCCAGCAGTTCGACCGGGACTAGAGTCTACGAGCAGTACTTC	CASSSTGTRVYEQYF
-	TRBV18	TRBJ2-7	-	TGTGCCAGCTCACCACCCGTCCGGAATAACTACGAGCAGTACTTC	CASSPPVRNNYEQYF
few	TRBV5-4	TRBJ2-3	-	TGTGCCAGCAGCGTTGCTGGGGTGAAGGGAGATACGCAGTATTTT	CASSVAGVKGDTQYF
-	TRBV6-6	TRBJ1-3	-	TGTGCCAGCAGCTTGGGAGCTGGAAACACCATATATTTT	CASSLGAGNTIYF
few	TRBV11-2	TRBJ2-1	-	TGTGCCAGCAGCCGGGACCAAGGGTACAATGAGCAGTTCTTC	CASSRDQGYNEQFF
-	TRBV28	TRBJ1-5	-	TGTGCCAGCAGCCCTCGACAGAAGCCCCAGCATTTT	CASSPRQKPQHF
few	TRBV4-3	TRBJ2-7	-	TGCGCCAGCAGCCAAGAAAGCGAGCAGTACTTC	CASSQESEQYF
-	TRBV11-2	TRBJ1-4	-	TGTGCCAGCAGCTTAATAGGTGAAAAACTGTTTTTT	CASSLIGEKLFF
few	TRBV6-5	TRBJ1-5	-	TGTGCCAGCAGTTACGTGGCAGGGGCCAATCAGCCCCAGCATTTT	CASSYVAGANQPQHF
-	TRBV7-9	TRBJ2-7	TRBD2	TGTGCCAGCAGCCTAGTACGGACTAGCTCCCACGAGCAGTACTTC	CASSLVRTSSHEQYF
-	TRBV19	TRBJ2-5	TRBD1	TGTGCCAGTAGTATAGGACAGGGGCACCAAGAGACCCAGTACTTC	CASSIGQGHQETQYF
many	TRBV28	TRBJ2-7	-	TGTGCCAGCAGTTTTTTGTCAGGGGCCTACGAGCAGTACTTC	CASSFLSGAYEQYF
-	TRBV6-5	TRBJ1-3	-	TGTGCCAGCAGTTCCCCAGGAAACACCATATATTTT	CASSSPGNTIYF